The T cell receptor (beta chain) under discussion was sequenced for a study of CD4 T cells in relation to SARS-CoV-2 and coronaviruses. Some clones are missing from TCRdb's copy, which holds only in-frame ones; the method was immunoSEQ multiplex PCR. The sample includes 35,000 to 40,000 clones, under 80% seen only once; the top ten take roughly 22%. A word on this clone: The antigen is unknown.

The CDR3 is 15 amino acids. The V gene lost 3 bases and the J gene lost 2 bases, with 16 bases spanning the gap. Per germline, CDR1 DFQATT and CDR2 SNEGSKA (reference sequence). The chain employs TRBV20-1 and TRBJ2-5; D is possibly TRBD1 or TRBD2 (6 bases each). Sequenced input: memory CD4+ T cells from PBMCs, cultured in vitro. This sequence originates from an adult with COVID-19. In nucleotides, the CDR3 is TGCAGTGCTAGTGCTCCGAGAGGGGGGCAAGAGACCCAGTACTTC. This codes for CSASAPRGGQETQYF.